A single T cell receptor beta chain is shown here with its context. This entry belongs to a study of OX40 agonist ivuxolimab in advanced cancers. Exclusion of a patient followed from autoimmune disease history or systemic immunosuppression. The protocol was immunoSEQ multiplex PCR, while the TCRdb copy is restricted to in-frame clones and leaves out a portion. This sample has about 48,000 clones; 79% occur once, and the top ten carry around 1.9%. The origin of this receptor is an adult with an advanced solid tumor such as melanoma, head and neck, liver or kidney cancer. The starting material was CD4+ or CD8+ T cells sorted from blood, obtained in a trial of the OX40 agonist ivuxolimab.

The CDR3 reads CASSLGPKGANVLTF. DNA of the CDR3: TGTGCCAGCAGTCTCGGCCCCAAGGGGGCCAACGTCCTGACTTTC. The genes are TRBV28 and TRBJ2-6; D is unresolved. CDR3 length: 15 residues. V was clipped by 5 bases and J by 4 bases, with 12 bases between them. Per germline, CDR1 MDHEN and CDR2 SYDVKM.